This T cell receptor beta chain was captured by sequencing in a study of shared clonotypes between healthy human individuals. The authors loaded roughly 200 ng DNA, some 32,000 T cell genomes, into sorted-subset replicate PCRs. Here immunoSEQ multiplex PCR was the method, and the copy in TCRdb shows in-frame clones only, minus some. The sample lists about 2.4 million clones, 93% occurring once. This clone came up once. Its antigen is not known. In the same sample, other DNA sequences code for this CDR3. CDR3 length: 14 residues. V gave up 3 bases and J gave up 4 bases; unmatched junction bases: 4. CDR1 SEHNR and CDR2 FQNEAQ come from the germline V gene (reference sequence). The study's findings and limits: Clonotype sharing across a few donors was observed for about 4.8% of naive CD4 clonotypes. As a rule, naive subsets had a larger estimated richness than memory subsets.

The split of CD4+ cells yielded CD45RA+ naive and CD45RA-negative memory subsets. Source material: naive CD4+ T cells from PBMCs. Subset of the sample: CD45RA+ positively selected. The chain employs TRBV7-9 and TRBJ1-1; TRBD1 agrees at 8 bases. This TCR was sampled from a man aged 18-30 years in good health. Some clones in this sample may be carry-over from other donors' samples. DNA for the CDR3: TGTGCCAGCAGCTTGGGACAGGTATTCACTGAAGCTTTCTTT. It specifies CASSLGQVFTEAFF.